The 19 T cell receptor beta chains reported below all come from one sample, sequenced in a study of blood T cells in healthy people across ages. Combining a sample-barcoded 5' primer with a J-beta primer mix, a second PCR ran for roughly 6 to 12 cycles. Each CDR3 protein is one row after TCRdb ran MiXCR on the 5' RACE reads. Of 700,000 to 850,000 distinct CDR3 sequences listed, approximately 55% are singletons. Material for sequencing was blood. The receptors originated from a man older than 75 in good health.

This clonotype was recorded at least ten times. The chain carries TRBV25-1 and TRBJ2-7, with 10 bases that match TRBD2. The CDR3 runs 16 residues. CDR1 and CDR2 from the germline V gene are MGHDK and SYGVNS. The V gene end was trimmed by 5 bases and the J gene end by 3 bases; junction bases not matched to a gene: 10. The CDR3 DNA is TGTGCCAGCAGTCGTACTAGCGGGAAGCCCCTCTACGAGCAGTACTTC. The encoded protein is CASSRTSGKPLYEQYF.

The chain couples TRBV11-3 to TRBJ2-1; 11 bases agree with TRBD2. Germline V gene lookup returns CDR1 SGHNT and CDR2 YENEEA. The CDR3 covers 15 residues. V lost 4 bases to trimming and J lost 9 bases; unmatched junction nucleotides: 8. CDR3 nucleotides: TGTGCCAGCAGCTCAGACGGGACTAGCGGTGGTGAGCAGTTCTTC. Amino acids: CASSSDGTSGGEQFF. Together with reference TRBV11-3 and TRBJ2-1, the CDR3 gives the full variable domain: EAGVVQSPRYKIIEKKQPVAFWCNPISGHNTLYWYLQNLGQGPELLIRYENEEAVDDSQLPKDRFSAERLKGVDSTLKIQPAELGDSAVYLCASSSDGTSGGEQFFGPGTRLTVL.

This clonotype was counted between two and nine times. V usage is TRBV3-1 and J usage is TRBJ2-5; the D gene is possibly TRBD2 (6 bases). This CDR3 region has 15 residues. Trimming took 3 bases from V and 4 from J, leaving 15 bases between them. Germline V gives CDR1 LGHDT, CDR2 YNNKEL (reference sequence). Written as DNA, the CDR3 is TGTGCCAGCAGCCAGACGCCGGGAGTCGGAGAGACCCAGTACTTC. Protein: CASSQTPGVGETQYF.

This clonotype has only a few counts. CDR3 region: CSAYPLRAAKNIQYF. The DNA of the CDR3 is TGCAGTGCCTACCCCCTCCGGGCGGCCAAAAACATTCAGTACTTC. The chain carries TRBV20-1 and TRBJ2-4; D call uncertain. Germline loops: CDR1 DFQATT, CDR2 SNEGSKA (reference sequence). V shed 6 bases and J shed 1 base, with 16 bases lying between them. The CDR3 covers 15 residues.

As concerns this clonotype: A read error may account for a junction end that differs from germline. The chain employs TRBV11-2 and TRBJ2-1; 7 nucleotides align to TRBD1. The length of the CDR3 is 16 residues. CDR1 is SGHAT and CDR2 is FQNNGV in the germline V gene. The CDR3 reads CASTLGTARRDNEQFF. In nucleotides, the CDR3 is TGTGCCAGCACCTTAGGGACAGCCCGACGAGACAATGAGCAGTTCTTC. The whole variable domain, filled in from reference TRBV11-2 and TRBJ2-1, reads EAGVAQSPRYKIIEKRQSVAFWCNPISGHATLYWYQQILGQGPKLLIQFQNNGVVDDSQLPKDRFSAERLKGVDSTLKIQPAKLEDSAVYLCASTLGTARRDNEQFFGPGTRLTVL.

The V gene is TRBV25-1, the J gene TRBJ2-1, with a tentative D call TRBD2 (6 bases). The CDR3 spans 15 residues. V lost 4 bases and J 3 bases, leaving 13 bases between the germline ends. Looked up from germline, CDR1 is MGHDK and CDR2 is SYGVNS. The CDR3 spells CASSGKRVNYNEQFF. As DNA, the CDR3 is TGTGCCAGCAGTGGAAAGCGGGTGAACTACAATGAGCAGTTCTTC.

The chain recombines TRBV2 with TRBJ2-7; D perhaps matches TRBD2 (7 bases). V was trimmed by 7 bases and J by 7 bases, leaving 23 bases between them. This CDR3 region has 15 residues. Germline V gene sequence: CDR1 SNHLY, CDR2 FYNNEI. The CDR3 region is CASTAISGGLNEQYF. The CDR3 DNA sequence: TGTGCCAGCACCGCGATATCGGGGGGCCTCAATGAGCAGTACTTC.

This clonotype was seen a few times. The gene calls are TRBV27 and TRBJ2-1; 10 bases are a match to TRBD2. The V and J ends lost 5 bases and 6 bases, in that order; junction bases with no gene match: 19. The CDR3 is 19 residues long. In germline, CDR1 is MNHEY, CDR2 SMNVEV (reference sequence). The CDR3 is CASSHKAPLGLASGNEQFF. CDR3 DNA sequence: TGTGCCAGCAGTCACAAGGCCCCGCTGGGACTAGCGTCGGGCAATGAGCAGTTCTTC.

This chain links TRBV27 with TRBJ2-1; TRBD2 aligns across 8 bases. CDR3 length: 15 residues. V lost 7 bases, J lost 3 bases, and 8 bases stayed unmatched. CDR1 is MNHEY, CDR2 SMNVEV, per germline (reference sequence). In DNA form, the CDR3 reads TGTGCCAGCATTGTAGCGGGGCCTAACTACAATGAGCAGTTCTTC. This encodes CASIVAGPNYNEQFF.

The rearrangement joins TRBV20-1 to TRBJ1-2; D remains ambiguous. Trimming took 3 bases from V and 7 from J, leaving 9 bases between them. The length of the CDR3 is 11 residues. Germline V gene sequence: CDR1 DFQATT, CDR2 SNEGSKA (reference sequence). CDR3 sequence reads: CSASGDSGYTF. In DNA form, the CDR3 reads TGCAGTGCTAGCGGGGATTCTGGCTACACCTTC.

Comments on this clonotype: This may be a read error, as it is one base from a much larger clone. This chain joins TRBV12-3 or TRBV12-4 and TRBJ2-1; 12 positions agree with TRBD2. This CDR3 contains 18 residues. This CDR3 is CDSSLVLAGGFSYNEQFF. Written as DNA, the CDR3 is TGTGACAGCAGTTTAGTCCTAGCGGGAGGGTTCTCCTACAATGAGCAGTTCTTC.

In its sample, this clonotype was seen a few times. The CDR3 protein is CASSSIVDEQFF. CDR3 sequence (DNA): TGTGCCAGCAGCTCCATAGTCGATGAGCAGTTCTTC. The V and J genes are TRBV6-5 and TRBJ2-1; D call uncertain. Germline loops: CDR1 MNHEY, CDR2 SVGAGI. The CDR3 consists of 12 residues. The V gene lost 6 bases and the J gene lost 8 bases, with 11 bases spanning the gap.

V is TRBV5-1 and J is TRBJ1-2; TRBD1 is a possible D gene (5 bases). The CDR3 contains 15 residues. The germline V and J ends were trimmed by 3 bases and 5 bases, with 17 bases remaining between them. The germline gives CDR1 SGHRS, CDR2 YFSETQ. For the CDR3, the DNA is TGCGCCAGCAGCTCGTCGGACGGGGGGATATATGGCTACACCTTC. Amino acid sequence: CASSSSDGGIYGYTF.

This clonotype was observed a handful of times. V and J are TRBV20-1 and TRBJ1-2; a possible D gene is TRBD1 (5 bases). The CDR3 sequence is 13 residues long. V was shortened by 6 bases and J by 3 bases, with 14 bases between the two germline ends. Germline V CDR1 and CDR2: DFQATT, SNEGSKA (reference sequence). Here the CDR3 reads CSAPMGQYYGYTF. DNA for the CDR3: TGCAGTGCCCCTATGGGGCAGTACTATGGCTACACCTTC.

The genes are TRBV7-9 and TRBJ2-1; 13 bases line up with TRBD2. Germline CDR1 is SEHNR and CDR2 is FQNEAQ (reference sequence). This CDR3 contains 15 residues. The V and J ends lost 4 bases and 9 bases, in that order; junction bases with no gene match: 6. CDR3 nucleotides: TGTGCCAGCAGCTCCGGACTAGCGGGAGAGATTGAGCAGTTCTTC. Translated, it gives CASSSGLAGEIEQFF.

This clonotype was seen once. A much larger clone differs from this one at a single base, so this may be a read error. The genes are TRBV5-1 and TRBJ2-2; D is uncertain. Germline assignment: CDR1 SGHRS and CDR2 YFSETQ. The CDR3 has 13 amino acids. The CDR3 DNA sequence: TGCGCCGGCAGCTTGCCGATAGGGAGGGAGCTGTTTTTT. Its protein product is CAGSLPIGRELFF.

V and J are TRBV12-3 or TRBV12-4 and TRBJ2-2; 7 bases map to TRBD2. V was pared by 2 bases and J by 5 bases, with 2 bases of the junction left unmatched. This CDR3 region has 14 residues. The CDR3 bases are TGTGCCAGCAGTTTACTAGCGGCGACCGGGGAGCTGTTTTTT. Translating gives CASSLLAATGELFF.

A remark on this clonotype: Possible read error: a much larger clone is one base away. Here the CDR3 DNA reads TGTGCCAGCAGTCGAGCGGGGCGCACAGATACGCAGTATTTT. The encoded protein is CASSRAGRTDTQYF. The V and J genes are TRBV12-3 or TRBV12-4 and TRBJ2-3, with 7 nucleotides matching TRBD2. CDR3 length: 14 residues. V shed 5 bases, J shed 1 base, and the junction held 3 bases outside the gene matches.

This clonotype was counted once. The V and J genes are TRBV6-1 and TRBJ2-7; tentatively, D is TRBD2 (5 bases). The CDR3 consists of 14 residues. The germline gives CDR1 MNHNS, CDR2 SASEGT. The germline V and J ends were trimmed by 2 bases and 4 bases, with 12 bases remaining between them. The CDR3 DNA follows: TGTGCCAGCAGTGAATCGCTTCGGGGTTACGAGCAGTACTTC. It encodes CASSESLRGYEQYF.